The clone carrying this T cell receptor (beta chain) was observed a handful of times. Antigen unknown. The PCR ran on 60 Vbeta and 13 Jbeta primers. Profiled with immunoSEQ multiplex PCR; TCRdb holds only in-frame clones, not every one. The profile shows tens of thousands of clones, approximately 60% of them singletons. The sample belongs to a study of cytomegalovirus exposure and HLA in healthy donors. Overall study findings and caveats: Links to common viral pathogens appeared, in a later analysis, for several of the most significant clusters. Presence/absence analysis assumed near-uniform sequencing depth across donors. Usually a TCR sequence was rare, but some public TCRs were found in many donors.

This TCR was sampled from a male donor in good health and CMV-seropositive. Sequencing used PBMCs.

CDR3 nucleotides: TGTGCCAGCAGTTACTCCCCTCCGGGAAACACCATATATTTT. It yields the protein CASSYSPPGNTIYF. The chain joins TRBV6-6 to TRBJ1-3; D uncertain. The CDR3 spans 14 residues. V was cut by 0 bases and J by 4 bases, with 7 bases left in between. CDR1 is MNHNY and CDR2 is SVGAGI in the germline V gene (reference sequence).